This T cell receptor (beta chain) originates from a study of T cell responses to AZD1222 COVID-19 vaccine. General study points: Clonal diversity may have been underestimated, and the donors were mostly white British, with more females than males. Following two doses of AZD1222, Spike-specific TCR breadth and depth rose. Repertoire collection took place solely once the T cell response had peaked.

Germline V CDR1 and CDR2: MNHEY, SVGAGI. The CDR3 contains 16 residues. The V and J ends lost 2 bases and 5 bases respectively, with 18 bases between them. TCRdb keeps only in-frame clones here, not all; method: immunoSEQ multiplex PCR. The sample yields about 160,000 clones, 80% to 90% seen once. A note on this clone: Its target is unknown.

This chain connects TRBV6-5 to TRBJ1-1, with no clear D. This TCR was sampled from an adult in good health. Sequenced material: peripheral blood, taken on day 0 of AZD1222 vaccination. In nucleotides, the CDR3 is TGTGCCAGCAGTTACACCAATTTTAGCCCGGGGACTGAAGCTTTCTTT. It yields the protein CASSYTNFSPGTEAFF.